This TCR beta chain is drawn from a study of shared clonotypes between healthy human individuals. Study-wide background: Researchers drew samples from a couple of women and a few men aged 18 to 49.

Clones were read by immunoSEQ multiplex PCR, and TCRdb kept only the in-frame ones, dropping some. Of approximately 98,000 clones in the sample, around 65% were seen once. Sequenced material: memory CD8+ T cells sorted from blood. Described subset: CD45RO+ cells pooled with CCR7-negative TemRA cells. The origin of this receptor is a woman aged 30 to 39 in good health.

CDR3 in DNA: TGTGCCAGCAGTTCCTTGGGGCACTCCTACGAGCAGTACTTC. This codes for CASSSLGHSYEQYF. This chain joins TRBV6-6 and TRBJ2-7, with D perhaps TRBD1 (5 bases). CDR3 size: 14 residues. The germline gives CDR1 MNHNY, CDR2 SVGAGI (reference sequence). V lost 4 bases to trimming and J lost 0 bases, with 10 bases between them.